Each of the 23 T cell receptor beta chains below was sequenced from the same sample in a study of T cells after posttransplantation cyclophosphamide. Sequenced by immunoSEQ multiplex PCR; TCRdb stores in-frame clones only, minus some. The counts give 7,000 to 9,500 clones, none of them seen only once; approximately 3.6% is held by the top ten. Cyclophosphamide on days +3 and +4 followed busulfan-fludarabine conditioning and a marrow graft. Source: PBMCs, taken approximately 380 days after allogeneic stem cell transplant with posttransplant cyclophosphamide. These receptors all stem from a male patient aged 45-60 years who received an allogeneic stem cell transplant from a related donor and was CMV-positive. The graft donor may have contributed some T cells.

This clone was seen at least ten times. The rearrangement joins TRBV7-9 to TRBJ1-2; no firm D call. CDR1 and CDR2 (germline): SEHNR, FQNEAQ (reference sequence). This CDR3 contains 15 residues. Trimming cost V 3 bases and J 6 bases, with 17 bases left between them. This CDR3 reads CASSLGALGGNGYTF. CDR3 DNA sequence: TGTGCCAGCAGCTTGGGTGCGTTAGGAGGGAATGGCTACACCTTC.

This clone was counted at least ten times. V gene TRBV5-1 combines with J gene TRBJ1-5; D not certain. The germline gives CDR1 SGHRS, CDR2 YFSETQ. CDR3 length equals 15 residues. The V gene lost 0 bases and the J gene lost 0 bases, with 7 bases spanning the gap. The CDR3 protein is CASSLDGYSNQPQHF. The CDR3 DNA reads TGCGCCAGCAGCTTGGACGGTTATAGCAATCAGCCCCAGCATTTT.

This clone was observed many times. This chain connects TRBV18 to TRBJ2-3; perhaps TRBD2 as D (6 bases). The CDR3 consists of 13 residues. The V gene lost 5 bases and the J gene lost 4 bases, with 10 bases spanning the gap. Germline lookup yields CDR1 KGHSH and CDR2 LQKENI. CDR3 in amino acids: CASSRSGPDTQYF. DNA for the CDR3: TGTGCCAGCTCAAGAAGCGGGCCAGATACGCAGTATTTT. The full variable domain, with the rest looked up from reference TRBV18 and TRBJ2-3, is NAGVMQNPRHLVRRRGQEARLRCSPMKGHSHVYWYRQLPEEGLKFMVYLQKENIIDESGMPKERFSAEFPKEGPSILRIQQVVRGDSAAYFCASSRSGPDTQYFGPGTRLTVL.

This clone was detected ten times or more. V gene TRBV7-2 combines with J gene TRBJ2-5; TRBD2 is a possible D gene (6 bases). Germline loops: CDR1 SGHTA, CDR2 FQGNSA. The length of the CDR3 is 15 residues. V lost 0 bases, J lost 2 bases, and 10 bases lay in between. CDR3 protein: CASSLAGTAQETQYF. The CDR3 nucleotides read TGTGCCAGCAGCTTAGCCGGGACTGCGCAAGAGACCCAGTACTTC.

This clone was observed at least ten times. This chain links TRBV5-6 with TRBJ2-2; no definite D call. This CDR3 is built from 15 residues. The germline CDR1 and CDR2 sequences are SGHDT and YYEEEE. The V end was cut by 3 bases, the J end by 4 bases, with 13 bases between. In DNA form, the CDR3 reads TGTGCCAGCAGCTCCCGCGGCTTGGGCACCGGGGAGCTGTTTTTT. It is translated as CASSSRGLGTGELFF.

This clone was recorded many times. This sequence joins TRBV2 and TRBJ1-2, with 8 bases identical to TRBD1. Germline values: CDR1 SNHLY, CDR2 FYNNEI. The CDR3 totals 15 residues. V lost 4 bases and J lost 7; bases outside the gene matches: 11. The CDR3 DNA reads as TGTGCCAGCAGTGTAGGGCAGGGGGCTGTATTTGGCTACACCTTC. This gives the protein CASSVGQGAVFGYTF.

In this sample, this clone turned up many times. V usage is TRBV4-1 and J usage is TRBJ1-2, with D unresolved. Germline CDR1 reads MGHRA; CDR2 reads YSYEKL. The CDR3 is 15 amino acids. Trimming cost V 0 bases and J 0 bases, with 8 bases left between them. CDR3 DNA sequence: TGCGCCAGCAGCCAAGATACGCCTACTAACTATGGCTACACCTTC. Translating it yields CASSQDTPTNYGYTF.

Relative to its sample, this clone is medium-sized. The chain is built from TRBV7-2 and TRBJ1-2; no clear D gene. The CDR3 loop spans 12 amino acids. Deletions cut 1 base from V and 5 bases from J, with 5 bases between. Germline lookup yields CDR1 SGHTA and CDR2 FQGNSA. This chain's CDR3 is CASSLDKYGYTF. CDR3 in DNA: TGTGCCAGCAGCTTAGACAAATATGGCTACACCTTC.

This clone was seen many times. The V gene is TRBV10-1, the J gene TRBJ2-5; 8 positions agree with TRBD1. Germline V gives CDR1 WNHNN, CDR2 SYGVQD (reference sequence). The CDR3 has 13 residues. The ends lost 8 bases at V and 5 bases at J; junction bases unmatched: 7. In DNA form, the CDR3 reads TGCGCCAGCGGAGCAGGGGGCACGGAGACCCAGTACTTC. Protein product: CASGAGGTETQYF.

In this sample, this clone turned up many times. V usage is TRBV5-1 and J usage is TRBJ2-2; TRBD1 might be the D (6 bases). V was clipped by 5 bases and J by 4 bases, with 15 bases between them. The CDR3 totals 15 residues. The germline V gene encodes CDR1 SGHRS and CDR2 YFSETQ. CDR3: CASSYPDRLTGELFF. CDR3 nucleotide sequence: TGCGCCAGCAGTTACCCCGACAGGCTCACCGGGGAGCTGTTTTTT.

Ten or more counts support this clone. The V and J genes are TRBV11-1 and TRBJ2-7; weak D call: TRBD2 (5 bases). In germline, CDR1 is SGHAT, CDR2 FQDESV (reference sequence). The CDR3 is 16 residues long. Trimming removed 4 bases from V and 0 bases from J, with 16 bases in between. The CDR3 DNA reads TGTGCCAGCAGCTCGATAGATGCGGGCCTCTCCTACGAGCAGTACTTC. As protein: CASSSIDAGLSYEQYF.

This clone was seen many times. Here the CDR3 reads CASSLVAGNTGELFF. CDR3 nucleotides: TGCGCCAGCAGCTTGGTAGCGGGAAACACCGGGGAGCTGTTTTTT. The chain uses TRBV5-1 and TRBJ2-2, with 8 nucleotides matching TRBD2. From germline, CDR1 is SGHRS and CDR2 YFSETQ. The CDR3 runs 15 residues. V trimming: 0 bases; J trimming: 2 bases; junction bases outside the gene matches: 0.

At least ten counts were recorded for this clone. The V and J genes are TRBV7-3 and TRBJ1-1, with TRBD1 as a possible D gene (5 bases). The CDR3 has 14 amino acids. V dropped 1 base and J dropped 0 bases, with 6 bases sitting between them. Germline CDR1 is SGHTA and CDR2 is FQGTGA. The CDR3 loop is CASSLKGLNTEAFF. In DNA, the CDR3 is TGTGCCAGCAGCTTAAAGGGGCTGAACACTGAAGCTTTCTTT. Full variable domain (outside the CDR3, taken from reference TRBV7-3 and TRBJ1-1): GAGVSQTPSNKVTEKGKYVELRCDPISGHTALYWYRQSLGQGPEFLIYFQGTGAADDSGLPNDRFFAVRPEGSVSTLKIQRTERGDSAVYLCASSLKGLNTEAFFGQGTRLTVV.

This clone was found many times. The gene calls are TRBV20-1 and TRBJ2-7, with no clear D. Trimming pared 4 bases from V and 6 bases from J, leaving 10 bases between. This CDR3 comprises 11 residues. The V gene's germline CDR1 is DFQATT and CDR2 SNEGSKA (reference sequence). As DNA, the CDR3 is TGCAGTGCTACTCCGGGTCCCGAGCAGTACTTC. Translating gives CSATPGPEQYF.

This clone rates as medium-sized. The chain's CDR3 is CASSFKPGPSGANVLTF. Here the CDR3 DNA reads TGTGCCAGCAGTTTTAAACCAGGGCCCTCTGGGGCCAACGTCCTGACTTTC. The V gene is TRBV27, the J gene TRBJ2-6; possibly TRBD1 for D (5 bases). With 3 bases removed from V and 0 bases from J, the gap between germline ends came to 12 bases. Germline CDR1 MNHEY, CDR2 SMNVEV (reference sequence). This CDR3 spans 17 amino acids.

This clone was observed at least ten times. J is TRBJ1-3 and V is TRBV16; D is uncertain. The CDR3 covers 13 residues. In germline, CDR1 is KGHSY, CDR2 FQNENV. V was pared by 3 bases and J by 4 bases, with 7 bases between. Here the CDR3 DNA reads TGTGCCAGCAGCCAGGCTGGCGGAAACACCATATATTTT. Protein product: CASSQAGGNTIYF.

This clone was picked up many times. The chain joins TRBV19 to TRBJ1-2, with TRBD1 as a possible D gene (5 bases). This CDR3 is built from 14 residues. Per the germline V gene, CDR1 is LNHDA and CDR2 is SQIVND (reference sequence). Trimming shortened V by 4 bases and J by 0 bases, and 9 bases separated the two germline ends. The CDR3 loop reads CASSTGLANYGYTF. In nucleotides, the CDR3 is TGTGCCAGTAGTACAGGGTTAGCTAACTATGGCTACACCTTC.

The chain couples TRBV20-1 to TRBJ2-3; possible D gene TRBD1, 5 bases. The CDR3 runs to 10 residues. Germline CDR1 reads DFQATT; CDR2 reads SNEGSKA (reference sequence). V was pared by 4 bases and J by 9 bases, with 8 bases between. CDR3 residues: CSAIQETQYF. As DNA, the CDR3 is TGCAGTGCTATACAGGAGACGCAGTATTTT.

This clone was recorded at least ten times. This sequence joins TRBV5-1 and TRBJ1-4; TRBD1 matches at 8 bases. CDR1 and CDR2 (germline): SGHRS, YFSETQ. The CDR3 runs 14 residues. After removal of 5 bases from V and 6 bases from J, the junction contained 6 bases not matched to a gene. The CDR3 nucleotides read TGCGCCAGCAGTTCCGACAGGGGACATGAAAAACTGTTTTTT. Encoded protein: CASSSDRGHEKLFF.

This clone showed up many times. The chain has TRBV6-1 and TRBJ1-2, with 8 bases aligning to TRBD1. CDR1 is MNHNS and CDR2 is SASEGT in the germline V gene. The J segment lost 3 bases and the V segment lost 4 bases, leaving 1 base of the junction unmatched. This CDR3 has 13 residues. For the CDR3, the DNA is TGTGCCAGCAGTGTACAGGGGGACTATGGCTACACCTTC. Residues: CASSVQGDYGYTF.

This clone is medium-sized in the sample. The chain is built from TRBV10-3 and TRBJ1-6; 7 nucleotides align to TRBD1. J gave up 5 bases and V 4 bases, and 8 bases lay outside the gene matches. Germline V gene lookup returns CDR1 ENHRY and CDR2 SYGVKD. CDR3 length equals 16 residues. CDR3 sequence reads: CAISGGRDSNNSPLHF. The CDR3 DNA follows: TGTGCCATCAGTGGGGGCCGGGACAGCAATAATTCACCCCTCCACTTT.

This clone was found many times. J is TRBJ1-5 and V is TRBV19; 8 nucleotides agree with TRBD1. Germline V gene data show CDR1 as LNHDA and CDR2 as SQIVND (reference sequence). This CDR3 region has 13 residues. The junction had 1 base not matched to a gene; V was cut back by 3 bases and J by 6 bases. This CDR3 reads CASSIQGAQPQHF. In nucleotides, the CDR3 is TGTGCCAGTAGTATTCAGGGGGCTCAGCCCCAGCATTTT.

The rearrangement links TRBV19 to TRBJ2-5; a weak D match, TRBD2 (6 bases). Trimming stripped 6 bases from V and 13 bases from J, with 30 bases between. There are 16 residues in the CDR3. CDR1 and CDR2 (germline): LNHDA, SQIVND (reference sequence). CDR3 in DNA: TGTGCCAGTAGCACCGGCGGGATTGCTGGGGGATCGATGCTGTACTTC. Amino acid sequence: CASSTGGIAGGSMLYF.